These 16 T cell receptor beta chains originate from one sample sequenced in a study of blood T cell repertoires in COVID-19. Profiled with immunoSEQ multiplex PCR; TCRdb holds only in-frame clones, not every one. This sample has around 59,000 clones, with 80% found just once. The specimen sequenced was peripheral blood. The origin of the receptors is a man in his sixties with acute or convalescent COVID-19.

This chain joins TRBV7-9 and TRBJ2-2; 7 nucleotides align to TRBD1. V lost 5 bases and J lost 7; bases outside the gene matches: 4. The CDR3 sequence is 13 residues long. The germline CDR1 and CDR2 sequences are SEHNR and FQNEAQ (reference sequence). The CDR3: CASSLQGIGELFF. Here the CDR3 DNA reads TGTGCCAGCAGCCTACAGGGGATCGGGGAGCTGTTTTTT.

The chain employs TRBV15 and TRBJ2-5, with TRBD2 matching over 8 bases. The CDR3 extends over 16 amino acids. The germline V gene has CDR1 LNHNV and CDR2 YYDKDF (reference sequence). The V and J ends lost 1 base and 5 bases, in that order; junction bases with no gene match: 9. CDR3 sequence reads: CATSRVNQRGWETQYF. CDR3 nucleotide sequence: TGTGCCACCAGCAGAGTGAATCAGCGGGGGTGGGAGACCCAGTACTTC.

There are a few counts of this clone. The chain has TRBV3-1 (or the pseudogene TRBV3-2) and TRBJ2-1; D gene uncertain. The germline CDR1 and CDR2 sequences are LGHDT and YNNKEL (reference sequence). Trimming stripped 5 bases from V and 7 bases from J, with 12 bases between. This CDR3 is built from 13 residues. The CDR3 nucleotides are TGTGCCAGCAGCGTATCAGATTCGAATGAGCAGTTCTTC. Its protein is CASSVSDSNEQFF.

J is TRBJ1-1 and V is TRBV18; D is perhaps TRBD1 (6 bases). The CDR3 is 16 amino acids. V lost 5 bases and J 6 bases, leaving 22 bases between the germline ends. CDR1 and CDR2 (germline): KGHSH, LQKENI. CDR3 region: CASSSTGQSPGAEAFF. The DNA for the CDR3 is TGTGCCAGCTCATCGACCGGACAGTCCCCGGGCGCTGAAGCTTTCTTT.

Concerning this clone itself: In the same sample, other DNA sequences code for this CDR3. The chain is built from TRBV5-4 and TRBJ2-3; 9 bases line up with TRBD1. Per the germline V gene, CDR1 is SGHNT and CDR2 is YYREEE (reference sequence). The V segment lost 4 bases and the J segment 0 bases; nucleotides outside the gene matches: 3. The CDR3 runs 15 residues. CDR3 DNA sequence: TGTGCCAGCAGCCTGACAGGGGGAAGCACAGATACGCAGTATTTT. Translated: CASSLTGGSTDTQYF.

This clone was seen a single time. The chain links TRBV12-2 to TRBJ1-4. TRBV12-2 is a known pseudogene. The CDR3 loop spans 16 amino acids. CDR3: CASRLAGGLRGEKLFF. The CDR3, as DNA: TGTGCAAGTCGCTTAGCGGGAGGGCTTAGAGGAGAAAAACTGTTTTTT.

CDR3 region: CATAVTTGFNTEAFF. The CDR3 DNA sequence: TGTGCCACCGCGGTTACGACAGGGTTCAACACTGAAGCTTTCTTT. The chain uses TRBV19 and TRBJ1-1; 7 bases align to TRBD1. There are 15 residues in the CDR3. Germline values: CDR1 LNHDA, CDR2 SQIVND (reference sequence). The ends lost 10 bases at V and 2 bases at J; junction bases unmatched: 13.

The rearrangement joins TRBV6-2 or TRBV6-3 to TRBJ2-7; 9 nucleotides align to TRBD1. Germline V gene lookup returns CDR1 MNHEY and CDR2 SVGEGT. V lost 4 bases to trimming and J lost 3 bases; unmatched junction nucleotides: 7. CDR3 length: 15 residues. This chain's CDR3 is CASSSAGTGIYEQYF. For the CDR3, the DNA is TGTGCCAGCAGTTCCGCAGGGACAGGGATCTACGAGCAGTACTTC.

This clone appeared a single time. The chain links TRBV2 to TRBJ2-7; 7 nucleotides match TRBD2. This CDR3 has 13 amino acids. V lost 2 bases and J lost 7; bases outside the gene matches: 5. CDR1 is SNHLY, CDR2 FYNNEI, per germline. The CDR3 loop is CASSEYRRGEQYF. In DNA form, the CDR3 reads TGTGCCAGCAGTGAATACAGGCGGGGGGAGCAGTACTTC.

The chain is built from TRBV6-6 and TRBJ2-3; maybe TRBD2 (6 bases). V lost 5 bases and J 1 base, leaving 13 bases between the germline ends. CDR3 length: 15 residues. The V gene's germline CDR1 is MNHNY and CDR2 SVGAGI (reference sequence). The CDR3 protein is CASSPGRTGTDTQYF. The CDR3 coding sequence is TGTGCCAGCAGTCCGGGGAGGACTGGCACAGATACGCAGTATTTT.

The chain is built from TRBV5-1 and TRBJ1-1; D gene ambiguous. This CDR3 contains 15 residues. Germline V gene sequence: CDR1 SGHRS, CDR2 YFSETQ. V gave up 0 bases and J gave up 5 bases, with 14 bases separating them. The CDR3 coding sequence is TGCGCCAGCAGCTTGGGGGCCGGGGTTGGGACTGAAGCTTTCTTT. Its protein product is CASSLGAGVGTEAFF.

The chain has TRBV3-1 (or the pseudogene TRBV3-2) and TRBJ2-7; TRBD2 matches at 13 bases. Trimming at V came to 3 bases and at J to 1 base, leaving 6 bases not matched to a gene. CDR1 and CDR2 (germline): LGHDT, YNNKEL (reference sequence). The CDR3 has 17 amino acids. CDR3 in amino acids: CASSQEGLAGSSYEQYF. CDR3 bases: TGTGCCAGCAGCCAGGAGGGACTAGCGGGGAGTTCCTACGAGCAGTACTTC.

J is TRBJ2-1 and V is TRBV7-8; TRBD2 matches at 11 bases. Trimming removed 0 bases from V and 0 bases from J; junction bases left unmatched: 4. The CDR3 runs 18 residues. Germline V CDR1 and CDR2: SGHVS, FQNEAQ. CDR3 region: CASSLALAGGRSYNEQFF. DNA for the CDR3: TGTGCCAGCAGCTTAGCGCTAGCGGGGGGCCGCTCCTACAATGAGCAGTTCTTC.

This chain uses TRBV15 with TRBJ1-1; D gene unclear. Per the germline V gene, CDR1 is LNHNV and CDR2 is YYDKDF (reference sequence). The ends were cut back, 1 base at V and 6 bases at J, with 6 bases in the middle. The CDR3 sequence is 12 residues long. The CDR3 spells CATSRARAEAFF. The CDR3 nucleotides read TGTGCCACCAGCAGAGCGAGAGCTGAAGCTTTCTTT.

The chain couples TRBV27 to TRBJ2-7, with D maybe TRBD1 (6 bases). The CDR3 is 14 residues long. Germline loops: CDR1 MNHEY, CDR2 SMNVEV (reference sequence). V shed 9 bases and J shed 3 bases, with 18 bases lying between them. The CDR3 sequence is CASSPGHQIYEQYF. CDR3 nucleotides: TGTGCCAGTTCCCCGGGACATCAAATCTACGAGCAGTACTTC.

The count of this clone is one. The chain joins TRBV5-8 to TRBJ2-5; D is perhaps TRBD2 (7 bases). This CDR3 is built from 16 residues. Germline V CDR1 and CDR2: SGHTS, YDEGEE. V was cut by 1 base and J by 7 bases, with 20 bases left in between. The CDR3 is CASSLMGGGRFGTQYF. As DNA, the CDR3 is TGTGCCAGCAGCTTGATGGGCGGGGGCCGTTTTGGGACCCAGTACTTC.